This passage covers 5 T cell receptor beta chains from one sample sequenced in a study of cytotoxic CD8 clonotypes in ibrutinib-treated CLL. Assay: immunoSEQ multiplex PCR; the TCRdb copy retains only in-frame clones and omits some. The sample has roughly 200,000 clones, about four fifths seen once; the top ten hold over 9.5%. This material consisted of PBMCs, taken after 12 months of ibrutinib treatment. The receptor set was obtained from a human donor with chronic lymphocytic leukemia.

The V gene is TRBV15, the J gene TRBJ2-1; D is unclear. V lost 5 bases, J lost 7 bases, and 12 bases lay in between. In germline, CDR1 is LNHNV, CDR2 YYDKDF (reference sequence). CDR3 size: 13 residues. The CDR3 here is CATSPQSTNEQFF. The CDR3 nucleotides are TGTGCCACCAGCCCACAATCCACGAATGAGCAGTTCTTC.

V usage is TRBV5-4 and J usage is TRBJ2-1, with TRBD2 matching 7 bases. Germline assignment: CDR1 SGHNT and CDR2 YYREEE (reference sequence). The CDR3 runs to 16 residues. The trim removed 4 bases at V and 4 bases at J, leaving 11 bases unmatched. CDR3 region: CASSGVGLADYNEQFF. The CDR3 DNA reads TGTGCCAGCAGCGGGGTTGGGCTAGCGGATTACAATGAGCAGTTCTTC.

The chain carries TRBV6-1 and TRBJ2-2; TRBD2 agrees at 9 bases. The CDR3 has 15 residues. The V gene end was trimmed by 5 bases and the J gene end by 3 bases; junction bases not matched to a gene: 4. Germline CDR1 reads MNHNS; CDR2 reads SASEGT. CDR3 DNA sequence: TGTGCCAGCAGTCAAGTAGCGGGGGACACCGGGGAGCTGTTTTTT. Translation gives CASSQVAGDTGELFF.

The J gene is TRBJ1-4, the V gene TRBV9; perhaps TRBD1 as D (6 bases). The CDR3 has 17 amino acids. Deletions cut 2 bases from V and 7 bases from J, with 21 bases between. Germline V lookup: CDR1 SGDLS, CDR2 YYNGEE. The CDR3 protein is CASSVGAAGIGREKLFF. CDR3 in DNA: TGTGCCAGCAGCGTGGGGGCCGCGGGGATCGGGCGTGAAAAACTGTTTTTT.

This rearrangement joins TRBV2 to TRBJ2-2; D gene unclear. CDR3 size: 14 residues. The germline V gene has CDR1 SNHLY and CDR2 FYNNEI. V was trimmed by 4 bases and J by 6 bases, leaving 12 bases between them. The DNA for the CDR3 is TGTGCCAGCAGTGTTAGGCAGTGGCCCGGGGAGCTGTTTTTT. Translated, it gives CASSVRQWPGELFF.